These T cell receptor beta chains were read from a single sample in a study of cytomegalovirus exposure and HLA in healthy donors. The protocol was immunoSEQ multiplex PCR, while the TCRdb copy is restricted to in-frame clones and leaves out a portion. This sample has around 190,000 clones, with over 60% found just once. The sequencing sample was made of PBMCs. The receptors shown here come from a woman aged 40 to 50 in good health and CMV-seronegative. The CDR3 runs from the conserved cysteine through the conserved F or W. Fields, in order: D gene, J gene, V gene, clone size, CDR3 DNA, CDR3 protein. The D gene is left open where the match is weak. Size tells how often a clone was seen (once, few, many) or the class of an expanded clone, and some rows leave it out.

>TRBD1|TRBJ2-3|TRBV7-2|-
TGTGCCAGCAGCTTACAAGGCAGGGGGACAGATACGCAGTATTTT
CASSLQGRGTDTQYF
>TRBD2|TRBJ2-5|TRBV29-1|-
TGCAGCGTAGCCGGGACTAGCGGGGGGGAGACCCAGTACTTC
CSVAGTSGGETQYF
>-|TRBJ2-7|TRBV30|few
TGTGCCTGGAGTGTTCTAAATTGGTGGTACTTC
CAWSVLNWWYF
>TRBD2|TRBJ2-2|TRBV5-4|-
TGTGCCAGCAGCGCGGGGGGGACTAGCCTTCGTAGGGGCGGGGAGCTGTTTTTT
CASSAGGTSLRRGGELFF
>-|TRBJ1-2|TRBV6-1|-
TGTGCCAGCAGTGAAGCCGTAACAGTGTCTGACACCTTC
CASSEAVTVSDTF
>TRBD1|TRBJ1-4|TRBV4-2|-
TGTGCCAGCAGCCCCGGAGGGGGGACAGGGTGGGAAAAACTGTTTTTT
CASSPGGGTGWEKLFF
>TRBD1|TRBJ2-7|TRBV7-9|-
TGTGCCAGCAGCTTAGGGGCACAGGGGAACCCCTACGAGCAGTACTTC
CASSLGAQGNPYEQYF
>-|TRBJ1-6|TRBV5-1|-
TGCGCCAGCAGCCCGGGACTCGCCGATTCACCCCTCCACTTT
CASSPGLADSPLHF
>TRBD1|TRBJ2-3|TRBV29-1|-
TGCAGCGTCCGGGACAGGGTTATCACAGATACGCAGTATTTT
CSVRDRVITDTQYF
>-|TRBJ2-7|TRBV15|-
TGTGCCACCAGCAGAGAGAGGGCTAGCTCCCGGGCCTACGAGCAGTACTTC
CATSRERASSRAYEQYF
>-|TRBJ1-3|TRBV30|few
TGTGCCTGGAGTGCGGGAAACACCATATATTTT
CAWSAGNTIYF
>-|TRBJ2-2|TRBV5-1|-
TGCGCCAGCAGCTTGTCGGGGTCCACCGGGGAGCTGTTTTTT
CASSLSGSTGELFF
>-|TRBJ1-6|TRBV7-2|once
TGTGCCAGCAGCTTAAGGTCAGGGGCTTATAATTCACCCCTCCACTTT
CASSLRSGAYNSPLHF
>TRBD1|TRBJ2-3|TRBV29-1|-
TGCAGCTCTAGACAGGGAACGGATACGCAGTATTTT
CSSRQGTDTQYF
>TRBD1|TRBJ2-5|TRBV6-6|once
TGTGCCAGCAGTCTAAACGTGGGACAGCAAGAGACCCAGTACTTC
CASSLNVGQQETQYF
>-|TRBJ2-2|TRBV5-1|once
TGCGCCAGCAGCTTAGGGAGCGGGGAGCTGTTTTTT
CASSLGSGELFF
>TRBD1|TRBJ1-2|TRBV19|once
TGTGCCAGTAGCCGCTCTGTCGGGACAGAATCCCTCTATGGCTACACCTTC
CASSRSVGTESLYGYTF
>TRBD2|TRBJ2-5|TRBV30|-
TGTGCCTGGAGTAGGACTAGCGGGGGCGAGACCCAGTACTTC
CAWSRTSGGETQYF
>-|TRBJ1-4|TRBV27|-
TGTGCCAGCAGCTTCGGACTTGCAACTAATGAAAAACTGTTTTTT
CASSFGLATNEKLFF
>-|TRBJ2-7|TRBV5-1|-
TGCGCCAGCAGCTTTGGACAGTCCTACGAGCAGTACTTC
CASSFGQSYEQYF
>TRBD2|TRBJ2-5|TRBV9|-
TGTGCCAGCAGCGTAGGGACTAGCATCAATCAAGAGACCCAGTACTTC
CASSVGTSINQETQYF
>TRBD1|TRBJ2-1|TRBV4-1|-
TGCGCCAGCAGCCAAGTATGGGGGGACAGGGGGCGGAATGAGCAGTTCTTC
CASSQVWGDRGRNEQFF
>-|TRBJ1-3|TRBV27|-
TGTGCCAGCAGCGCAGGGGTTGCAGGAAACACCATATATTTT
CASSAGVAGNTIYF
>TRBD1|TRBJ1-6|TRBV4-1|-
TGCGCCAGCAGCCAAGATGACAGGGGGCCCAGCTCCTATAATTCACCCCTCCACTTT
CASSQDDRGPSSYNSPLHF
>TRBD2|TRBJ2-3|TRBV29-1|-
TGCAGCGCCTCTAGCGGGAGAACAGATACGCAGTATTTT
CSASSGRTDTQYF
>TRBD2|TRBJ2-1|TRBV5-6|-
TGTGCCAGCAGCTTGTCAGCGGGGCGTACCTACAATGAGCAGTTCTTC
CASSLSAGRTYNEQFF
>TRBD1|TRBJ1-6|TRBV7-2|-
TGTGCCAGCAGCTTTAAGGGACAGCCAATTTCACCCCTCCACTTT
CASSFKGQPISPLHF
>-|TRBJ1-1|TRBV6-1|few
TGTGCCAGCAGTGAAATCGCGGCTGAAGCTTTCTTT
CASSEIAAEAFF
>-|TRBJ1-3|TRBV2|-
TGTGCCAGCAGTGAAATGAGCGTTGGCTCTGGAAACACCATATATTTT
CASSEMSVGSGNTIYF
>TRBD1|TRBJ1-1|TRBV13|-
TGTGCCAGCAGCTTAGGTGGGACAGGCTCTGAAATTAGAGCTTTCTTT
CASSLGGTGSEIRAFF
>-|TRBJ2-6|TRBV5-1|-
TGCGCCAGCAGCTTTCTTCCCGGGGGACCCTCTGGGGCCAACGTCCTGACTTTC
CASSFLPGGPSGANVLTF
>TRBD1|TRBJ1-1|TRBV2|once
TGTGCCAGCAGTGAAACCCGACAGGGGAGGAGGGCTGAAGCTTTCTTT
CASSETRQGRRAEAFF
>TRBD1|TRBJ1-1|TRBV6-5|few
TGTGCCAGCAGGGCAGGGGGACAGGGGAACACTGAAGCTTTCTTT
CASRAGGQGNTEAFF
>TRBD1|TRBJ2-5|TRBV6-1|-
TGTGCCAGCAGGGAGGGGACAGGGGCTGTGGAGACCCAGTACTTC
CASREGTGAVETQYF
>TRBD1|TRBJ1-2|TRBV18|once
TGTGCCAGCTCCCCCGCGACAGGGGGCTATGGCTACACCTTC
CASSPATGGYGYTF
>-|TRBJ1-5|TRBV6-6|-
TGTGCCAGCAGGTATGACAGTAGCAATCAGCCCCAGCATTTT
CASRYDSSNQPQHF
>TRBD1|TRBJ2-2|TRBV5-6|-
TGTGCCAGCAGCTACCGCCGGACAGGGGCGAACACCGGGGAGCTGTTTTTT
CASSYRRTGANTGELFF
>TRBD1|TRBJ1-2|TRBV7-8|-
TGTGCCAGCAGCTTAGAATATGGACAGGGCGGCTACACCTTC
CASSLEYGQGGYTF